The 2 T cell receptor beta chains listed next were all sequenced from one sample in a study of regulatory T cells in long-lasting Graves disease. Arm-PCR of CDR3 regions with iRepertoire HTBI primers generated TCR beta libraries. MiXCR, run by TCRdb on the multiplex PCR reads, gives a single entry per CDR3 protein. The sample contains hundreds of thousands of distinct CDR3 sequences, 22% of which appear only once. Time point denoted: persistent/refractory GD, antithyroid drugs over 5 years with positive TRAb. The TCR library was prepared using RNA isolated from PBMCs. Sequenced here: peripheral blood mononuclear cells (PBMCs), sampled when the disease was refractory, from a patient treated with antithyroid drugs. The receptors stem from a female donor with Graves disease.

This clonotype was detected ten times or more. The chain is built from TRBV6-2 or TRBV6-3 and TRBJ2-7, with D hard to call. The CDR3 covers 14 residues. Germline V lookup: CDR1 MNHEY, CDR2 SVGEGT. V was cut by 7 bases and J by 0 bases, with 13 bases left in between. CDR3 protein: CASKLGWGSYEQYF. CDR3 bases: TGTGCCAGCAAACTGGGATGGGGCTCCTACGAGCAGTACTTC.

V usage is TRBV5-1 and J usage is TRBJ2-7, with 10 bases aligning to TRBD1. The CDR3 covers 15 residues. V lost 3 bases and J lost 4; bases outside the gene matches: 7. Per the germline V gene, CDR1 is SGHRS and CDR2 is YFSETQ. CDR3 DNA sequence: TGCGCCAGCAGCTGGGAACCGGGACAGGGGTACGAGCAGTACTTC. It is translated as CASSWEPGQGYEQYF. The variable domain in full, completed from reference TRBV5-1 and TRBJ2-7, reads KAGVTQTPRYLIKTRGQQVTLSCSPISGHRSVSWYQQTPGQGLQFLFEYFSETQRNKGNFPGRFSGRQFSNSRSEMNVSTLELGDSALYLCASSWEPGQGYEQYFGPGTRLTVT.